Below are 23 T cell receptor beta chains sequenced from a single sample in a study of T-cell memory formation after mild COVID-19 (dated by TCRdb to the early 2020s). The library was obtained by 5' RACE. The instrument given in TCRdb is Illumina NovaSeq 6000. The public reads were quality trimmed at Q25 with fastp and then assembled into clones with MiXCR by TCRdb, keeping productive beta chains. Rows matching on CDR3 protein sequence are summarized as one entry with the most common DNA and genes. The sample table lists some 130,000 distinct CDR3 sequences, more than 15% of them with a count of one. 14% of the sample is in the top ten clones. Sequencing was performed on PBMCs or a T cell subset sorted from them (not recorded which). The receptor set was obtained from an adult woman who had mild COVID-19 (a few samples of this study predate the infection). The sample titles of this study are shuffled in the database, so cell type and time point are left out; the donor was told from shared clones.

The chain uses TRBV18 and TRBJ2-7; D may be TRBD1 or TRBD2 (5 bases each). Germline V CDR1 and CDR2: KGHSH, LQKENI. V gave up 0 bases and J gave up 9 bases, with 15 bases separating them. CDR3 length: 14 amino acids. CDR3 protein: CASSPPQGWRVQYF. The CDR3 DNA reads as TGTGCCAGCTCACCACCGCAGGGTTGGCGGGTGCAGTACTTC.

The rearrangement joins TRBV12-3 or TRBV12-4 to TRBJ1-2; maybe TRBD1 (6 bases). Trimming cost V 0 bases and J 0 bases, with 11 bases left between them. The CDR3 extends over 16 amino acids. CDR3 protein: CASSLARDIPNYGYTF. CDR3 DNA sequence: TGTGCCAGCAGTTTAGCACGGGACATACCTAACTATGGCTACACCTTC.

The rearrangement links TRBV20-1 to TRBJ1-2; no definite D call. CDR3 length: 11 residues. Trimming left V 3 bases short and J 6 bases short, with 8 bases between. Germline CDR1 DFQATT, CDR2 SNEGSKA (reference sequence). The chain's CDR3 is CSARFGHGYTF. CDR3 coding DNA: TGCAGTGCTAGGTTTGGGCATGGCTACACCTTC.

The chain is built from TRBV7-3 and TRBJ2-3; 10 bases line up with TRBD1. Trimming removed 0 bases from V and 3 bases from J; junction bases left unmatched: 3. The CDR3 extends over 16 amino acids. Germline V gene sequence: CDR1 SGHTA, CDR2 FQGTGA. The CDR3 protein is CASSLTTGGLTDTQYF. CDR3 bases: TGTGCCAGCAGCTTAACGACAGGGGGCTTAACAGATACGCAGTATTTT.

There are a few counts of this clonotype. V usage is TRBV12-3 or TRBV12-4 and J usage is TRBJ2-1; 8 bases map to TRBD2. The CDR3 totals 16 residues. With 0 bases clipped from V and 8 bases from J, the junction kept 9 bases outside the gene matches. The CDR3 reads CASSLARSGGAYEQFF. CDR3 nucleotide sequence: TGTGCCAGCAGTTTAGCCCGCTCCGGGGGGGCCTATGAGCAGTTCTTC.

This clonotype was detected only a few times. V usage is TRBV5-5 and J usage is TRBJ1-2, with 7 bases lining up with TRBD1. J lost 2 bases, V lost 4 bases, and 11 bases had no gene match. CDR3 length equals 16 residues. CDR1 and CDR2 from the germline V gene are SGHKS and YYEKEE (reference sequence). CDR3 DNA sequence: TGTGCCAGCAGCACAGAGCTGAACAGGGGCAACTATGGCTACACCTTC. This gives the protein CASSTELNRGNYGYTF.

This clonotype was counted at least ten times. The rearrangement joins TRBV12-3 or TRBV12-4 to TRBJ2-7, with D unresolved. The CDR3 runs 11 residues. V was shortened by 6 bases and J by 3 bases, with 6 bases between the two germline ends. The CDR3 region is CASRRNYEQYF. CDR3 DNA: TGTGCCAGCAGGCGGAACTACGAGCAGTACTTC.

This clonotype turned up a few times. The chain is built from TRBV5-5 and TRBJ1-4, with TRBD1 matching over 8 bases. Looked up from germline, CDR1 is SGHKS and CDR2 is YYEKEE (reference sequence). The CDR3 covers 15 residues. Trimming at V came to 4 bases and at J to 8 bases, leaving 10 bases not matched to a gene. The CDR3 loop reads CASSMDRAYTEKLFF. CDR3 nucleotide sequence: TGTGCCAGCAGCATGGACAGGGCCTATACCGAAAAACTGTTTTTT. Full variable domain (remainder filled in from reference TRBV5-5 and TRBJ1-4): DAGVTQSPTHLIKTRGQQVTLRCSPISGHKSVSWYQQVLGQGPQFIFQYYEKEERGRGNFPDRFSARQFPNYSSELNVNALLLGDSALYLCASSMDRAYTEKLFFGSGTQLSVL.

The chain uses TRBV18 and TRBJ1-1, with no clear D. This CDR3 region has 13 residues. V lost 5 bases and J 5 bases, leaving 12 bases between the germline ends. The V gene's germline CDR1 is KGHSH and CDR2 LQKENI. This CDR3 reads CASSFTAETEAFF. CDR3 sequence (DNA): TGTGCCAGCTCATTCACCGCCGAGACTGAAGCTTTCTTT.

The chain links TRBV7-9 to TRBJ1-5, with D unresolved. The germline V gene has CDR1 SEHNR and CDR2 FQNEAQ (reference sequence). The CDR3 totals 13 residues. The V end was cut by 5 bases, the J end by 4 bases, with 9 bases between. As DNA, the CDR3 is TGTGCCAGCAGCCATCAGGAAAATCAGCCCCAGCATTTT. This encodes CASSHQENQPQHF.

This clonotype has a handful of counts. The rearrangement uses TRBV20-1 and TRBJ1-2; TRBD1 agrees at 11 bases. The CDR3 sequence is 15 residues long. The V gene's germline CDR1 is DFQATT and CDR2 SNEGSKA (reference sequence). V lost 0 bases to trimming and J lost 7 bases; unmatched junction nucleotides: 7. This CDR3 is CSAREEGTGGFGYTF. For the CDR3, the DNA is TGCAGTGCTAGAGAGGAGGGGACAGGGGGATTTGGCTACACCTTC.

The genes are TRBV15 and TRBJ2-1, with D possibly being TRBD2 (5 bases). CDR3 size: 16 residues. Per the germline V gene, CDR1 is LNHNV and CDR2 is YYDKDF (reference sequence). Trimming stripped 3 bases from V and 0 bases from J, with 12 bases between. CDR3 sequence: CATSSHGGGSYNEQFF. The CDR3 nucleotides are TGTGCCACCAGCAGTCACGGAGGAGGCTCCTACAATGAGCAGTTCTTC.

This clonotype was detected a few times. The V gene is TRBV5-1, the J gene TRBJ2-2; 8 nucleotides line up with TRBD2. The germline gives CDR1 SGHRS, CDR2 YFSETQ. V lost 7 bases and J lost 4; bases outside the gene matches: 9. This CDR3 comprises 15 residues. CDR3 sequence: CASRASLAGTGELFF. Written as DNA, the CDR3 is TGCGCCAGCCGGGCCAGCCTAGCGGGCACCGGGGAGCTGTTTTTT.

This clonotype was counted only a few times. The chain recombines TRBV5-1 with TRBJ2-7, with 7 bases fitting TRBD1. CDR3 length: 14 residues. With V trimmed by 4 bases and J by 5 bases, 9 bases remained unmatched. Germline CDR1 is SGHRS and CDR2 is YFSETQ. The CDR3 here is CASSRQGEGNEQYF. CDR3 sequence (DNA): TGCGCCAGCAGCCGACAGGGTGAGGGAAACGAGCAGTACTTC.

This sequence joins TRBV4-3 and TRBJ2-5; 12 positions agree with TRBD2. Germline CDR1 reads LGHNA; CDR2 reads YSLEER. This CDR3 contains 16 residues. With V trimmed by 0 bases and J by 4 bases, 3 bases remained unmatched. The CDR3: CASSQDSLAGGETQYF. The CDR3 coding sequence is TGCGCCAGCAGCCAAGACTCACTAGCGGGAGGAGAGACCCAGTACTTC.

This clonotype was picked up a small number of times. The chain employs TRBV20-1 and TRBJ2-1, with TRBD2 identical over 8 bases. Germline V gene lookup returns CDR1 DFQATT and CDR2 SNEGSKA (reference sequence). V lost 1 base, J lost 0 bases, and 17 bases stayed unmatched. The CDR3 extends over 20 amino acids. The CDR3 spells CSARGQLMVAGKGSYNEQFF. CDR3 DNA: TGCAGTGCTAGAGGCCAATTGATGGTAGCGGGAAAGGGCTCCTACAATGAGCAGTTCTTC.

The chain recombines TRBV6-1 with TRBJ1-2, with D hard to call. In germline, CDR1 is MNHNS, CDR2 SASEGT. V was cut by 2 bases and J by 8 bases, with 12 bases left in between. CDR3 size: 13 residues. The CDR3 DNA reads TGTGCCAGCAGTGAACCCGCAGTCGGCGGCTACACCTTC. Encoded protein: CASSEPAVGGYTF.

This clonotype was recorded a few times. One end of the junction is discordant with germline, which a read error may explain. The J gene is TRBJ2-1, the V gene TRBV5-1, with TRBD2 identical over 10 bases. The CDR3 is 15 residues long. Germline CDR1 reads SGHRS; CDR2 reads YFSETQ. The CDR3 region is CASSVTSGSSNEQFF. The DNA of the CDR3 is TGCGCCAGCAGCGTGACTAGCGGGTCCTCCAATGAGCAGTTCTTC.

In its sample, this clonotype was seen a few times. The chain is built from TRBV24-1 and TRBJ1-1; D perhaps matches TRBD1 (6 bases). In germline, CDR1 is KGHDR, CDR2 SFDVKD. The CDR3 is made up of 13 amino acids. With 9 bases removed from V and 1 base from J, the gap between germline ends came to 11 bases. This CDR3 reads CATANRANTEAFF. In DNA form, the CDR3 reads TGTGCCACCGCCAACAGGGCGAACACTGAAGCTTTCTTT.

This chain uses TRBV4-1 with TRBJ2-1, with 16 bases that match TRBD2. V shed 4 bases, J shed 5 bases, and the junction held 20 bases outside the gene matches. The CDR3 is made up of 22 amino acids. Germline V gene data show CDR1 as MGHRA and CDR2 as YSYEKL. CDR3 sequence: CASSPLHSGTSGGAWLDNEQFF. The CDR3 DNA sequence: TGCGCCAGCAGCCCACTCCACTCCGGGACTAGCGGGGGGGCCTGGCTGGACAATGAGCAGTTCTTC.

The rearrangement links TRBV2 to TRBJ1-5; no firm D call. V dropped 4 bases and J dropped 3 bases, with 4 bases sitting between them. The CDR3 is 12 residues long. CDR1 is SNHLY, CDR2 FYNNEI, per germline. CDR3 sequence (DNA): TGTGCCAGCAGTGGCAACAATCAGCCCCAGCATTTT. This sequence encodes CASSGNNQPQHF.

The rearrangement uses TRBV12-3 or TRBV12-4 and TRBJ2-7, with 9 bases lining up with TRBD1. This CDR3 has 14 amino acids. V shed 2 bases and J 3 bases; nucleotides not matched to a gene: 2. As DNA, the CDR3 is TGTGCCAGCAGTTTAACGGACAGGGGCTACGAGCAGTACTTC. Translating gives CASSLTDRGYEQYF.

This clonotype was counted a few times. V and J are TRBV5-1 and TRBJ2-1; a weak D match, TRBD1 (5 bases). Per germline, CDR1 SGHRS and CDR2 YFSETQ. This CDR3 is built from 15 residues. With 0 bases removed from V and 4 bases from J, the gap between germline ends came to 11 bases. The CDR3 loop is CASSLGNTGYNEQFF. As DNA, the CDR3 is TGCGCCAGCAGCTTGGGGAACACAGGTTACAATGAGCAGTTCTTC.